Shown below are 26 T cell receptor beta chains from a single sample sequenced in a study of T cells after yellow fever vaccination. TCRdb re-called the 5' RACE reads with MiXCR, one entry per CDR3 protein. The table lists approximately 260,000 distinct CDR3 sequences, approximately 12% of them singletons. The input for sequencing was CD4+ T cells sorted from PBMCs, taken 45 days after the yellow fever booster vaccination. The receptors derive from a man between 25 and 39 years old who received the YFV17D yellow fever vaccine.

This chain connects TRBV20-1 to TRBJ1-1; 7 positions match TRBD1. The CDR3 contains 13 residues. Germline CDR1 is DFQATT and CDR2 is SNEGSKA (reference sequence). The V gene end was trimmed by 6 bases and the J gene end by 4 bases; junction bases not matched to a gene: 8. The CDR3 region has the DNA TGCAGTGCCTCCCCAGGGGGAGTCACTGAAGCTTTCTTT. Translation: CSASPGGVTEAFF.

CDR3 sequence: CASRAMRGESPLHF. CDR3 sequence (DNA): TGTGCCAGCAGGGCAATGCGGGGTGAATCACCCCTCCACTTT. V gene TRBV6-1 combines with J gene TRBJ1-6; the D is unclear. Germline V lookup: CDR1 MNHNS, CDR2 SASEGT. Trimming shortened V by 6 bases and J by 10 bases, and 16 bases separated the two germline ends. The CDR3 consists of 14 residues.

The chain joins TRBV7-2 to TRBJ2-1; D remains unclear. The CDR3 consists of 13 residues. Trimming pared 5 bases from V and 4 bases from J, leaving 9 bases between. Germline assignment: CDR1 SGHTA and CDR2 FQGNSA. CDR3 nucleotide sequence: TGTGCCAGCAGCGGCGAGTTGTACAATGAGCAGTTCTTC. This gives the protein CASSGELYNEQFF.

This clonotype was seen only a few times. DNA of the CDR3: TGTGCCAGCAGCCGCCAAGGGGGCACCAACGAGCAGTACTTC. Translated: CASSRQGGTNEQYF. The J gene is TRBJ2-7, the V gene TRBV3-1; 7 bases map to TRBD1. The CDR3 contains 14 residues. The germline V gene encodes CDR1 LGHDT and CDR2 YNNKEL (reference sequence). Trimming removed 4 bases from V and 5 bases from J; junction bases left unmatched: 8.

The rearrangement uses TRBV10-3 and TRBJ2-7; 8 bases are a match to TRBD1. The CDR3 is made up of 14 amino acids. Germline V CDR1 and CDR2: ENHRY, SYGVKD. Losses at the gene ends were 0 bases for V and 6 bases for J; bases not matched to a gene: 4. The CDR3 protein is CAISESGQVGEQYF. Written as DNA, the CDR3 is TGTGCCATCAGTGAGTCGGGACAGGTGGGCGAGCAGTACTTC.

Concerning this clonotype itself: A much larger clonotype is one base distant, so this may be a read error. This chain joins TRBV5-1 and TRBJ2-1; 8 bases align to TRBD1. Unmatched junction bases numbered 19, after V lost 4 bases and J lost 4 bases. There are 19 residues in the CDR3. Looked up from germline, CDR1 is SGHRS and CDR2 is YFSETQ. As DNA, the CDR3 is TGCGCCAGCAGCAATGGAGGGACAGGTAACCCCGCCTGGTACAATGAGCAGTTCTTC. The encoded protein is CASSNGGTGNPAWYNEQFF.

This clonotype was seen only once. CDR3 in DNA: TGTGCCAGCAGCTTAGGGGGGGGACGGCGCCGATACTACGAGCAGTACTTC. Residues: CASSLGGGRRRYYEQYF. The chain recombines TRBV7-9 with TRBJ2-7, with TRBD2 matching over 7 bases. The CDR3 runs 17 residues. After removal of 1 base from V and 3 bases from J, the junction contained 12 bases not matched to a gene. Per the germline V gene, CDR1 is SEHNR and CDR2 is FQNEAQ (reference sequence).

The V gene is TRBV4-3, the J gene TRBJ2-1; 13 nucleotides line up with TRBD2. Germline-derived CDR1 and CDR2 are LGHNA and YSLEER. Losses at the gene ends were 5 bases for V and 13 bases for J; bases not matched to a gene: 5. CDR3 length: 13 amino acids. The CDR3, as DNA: TGCGCCAGCAGCGCCGGACTAGCGGGAGTCCAGTTCTTC. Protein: CASSAGLAGVQFF.

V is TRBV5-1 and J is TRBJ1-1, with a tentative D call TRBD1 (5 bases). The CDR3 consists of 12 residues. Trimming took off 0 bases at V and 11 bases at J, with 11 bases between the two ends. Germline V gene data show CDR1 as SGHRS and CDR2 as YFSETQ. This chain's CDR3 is CASSLEGTGAFF. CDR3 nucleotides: TGCGCCAGCAGCTTGGAAGGGACGGGTGCTTTCTTT.

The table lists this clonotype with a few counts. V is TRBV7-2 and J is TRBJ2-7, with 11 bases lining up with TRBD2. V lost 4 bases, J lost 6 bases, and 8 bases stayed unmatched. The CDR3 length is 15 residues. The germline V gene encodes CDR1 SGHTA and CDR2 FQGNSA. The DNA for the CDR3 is TGTGCCAGCAGCTCTCTACTAGCGGGAGAGGGCGAGCAGTACTTC. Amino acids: CASSSLLAGEGEQYF.

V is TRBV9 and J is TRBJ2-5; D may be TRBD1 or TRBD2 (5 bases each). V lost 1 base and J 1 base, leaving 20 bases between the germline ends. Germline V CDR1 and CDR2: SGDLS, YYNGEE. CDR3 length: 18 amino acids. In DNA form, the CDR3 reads TGTGCCAGCAGCGTAACCCCCGGCGACTGGGGGATCCAAGAGACCCAGTACTTC. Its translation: CASSVTPGDWGIQETQYF.

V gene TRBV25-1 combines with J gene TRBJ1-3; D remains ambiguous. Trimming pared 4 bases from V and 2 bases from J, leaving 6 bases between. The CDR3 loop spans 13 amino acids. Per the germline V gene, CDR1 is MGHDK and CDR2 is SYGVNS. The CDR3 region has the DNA TGTGCCAGCAGTGGGGCGGCTGGAAACACCATATATTTT. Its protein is CASSGAAGNTIYF.

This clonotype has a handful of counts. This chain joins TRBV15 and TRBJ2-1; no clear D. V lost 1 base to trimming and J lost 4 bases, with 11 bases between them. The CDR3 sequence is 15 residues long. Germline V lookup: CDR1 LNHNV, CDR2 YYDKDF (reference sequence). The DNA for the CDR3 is TGTGCCACCAGCAGAGCGAGAACCTCTTACAATGAGCAGTTCTTC. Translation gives CATSRARTSYNEQFF.

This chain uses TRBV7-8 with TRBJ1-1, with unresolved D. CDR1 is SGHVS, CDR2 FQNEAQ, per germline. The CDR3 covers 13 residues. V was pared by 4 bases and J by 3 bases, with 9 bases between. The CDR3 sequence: CASSSPQYTEAFF. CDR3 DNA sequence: TGTGCCAGCAGCTCGCCCCAGTACACTGAAGCTTTCTTT.

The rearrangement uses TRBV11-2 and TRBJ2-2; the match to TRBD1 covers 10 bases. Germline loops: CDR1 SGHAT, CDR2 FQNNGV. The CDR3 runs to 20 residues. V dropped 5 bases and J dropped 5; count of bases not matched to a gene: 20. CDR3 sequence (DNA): TGTGCCAGCAGCCCGAACCGACAGGGGGCGAGAGTCGGCAGAACCGGGGAGCTGTTTTTT. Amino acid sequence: CASSPNRQGARVGRTGELFF.

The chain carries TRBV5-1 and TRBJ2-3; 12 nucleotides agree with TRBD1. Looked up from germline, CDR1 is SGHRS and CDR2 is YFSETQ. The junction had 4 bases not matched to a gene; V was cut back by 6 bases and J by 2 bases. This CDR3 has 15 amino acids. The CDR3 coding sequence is TGCGCCAGCAACCGGGACAGGGGGCTCACAGATACGCAGTATTTT. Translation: CASNRDRGLTDTQYF. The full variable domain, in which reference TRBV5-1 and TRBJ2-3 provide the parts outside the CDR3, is KAGVTQTPRYLIKTRGQQVTLSCSPISGHRSVSWYQQTPGQGLQFLFEYFSETQRNKGNFPGRFSGRQFSNSRSEMNVSTLELGDSALYLCASNRDRGLTDTQYFGPGTRLTVL.

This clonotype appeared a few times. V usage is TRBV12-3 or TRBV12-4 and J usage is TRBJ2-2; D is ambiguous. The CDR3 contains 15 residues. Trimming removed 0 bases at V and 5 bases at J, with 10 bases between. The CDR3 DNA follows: TGTGCCAGCAGTTTAGCCTCCCCGAGGACCGGGGAGCTGTTTTTT. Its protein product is CASSLASPRTGELFF.

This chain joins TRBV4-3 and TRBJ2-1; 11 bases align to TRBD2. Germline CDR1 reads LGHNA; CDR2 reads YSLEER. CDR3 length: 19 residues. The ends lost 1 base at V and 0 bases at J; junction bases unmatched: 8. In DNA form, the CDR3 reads TGCGCCAGCAGCCAAGTTAGCGGGAGGGGGGGCGGCTCCTACAATGAGCAGTTCTTC. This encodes CASSQVSGRGGGSYNEQFF.

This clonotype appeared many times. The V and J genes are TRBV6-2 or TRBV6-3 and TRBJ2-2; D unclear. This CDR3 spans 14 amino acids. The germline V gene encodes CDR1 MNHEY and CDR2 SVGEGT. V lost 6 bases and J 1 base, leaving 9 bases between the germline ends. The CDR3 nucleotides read TGTGCCAGCAGAAAGATCCGGAACACCGGGGAGCTGTTTTTT. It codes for CASRKIRNTGELFF.

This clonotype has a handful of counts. CDR3 coding DNA: TGTGCCAGCAGTATCAACCCCGGGACCGCGTCCCTTATACGAGATGTTTTGCAGTATTTT. It is translated as CASSINPGTASLIRDVLQYF. The chain links TRBV12-3 or TRBV12-4 to TRBJ2-3; D may correspond to TRBD1 or TRBD2 (5 bases each). Trimming pared 5 bases from V and 11 bases from J, leaving 38 bases between. There are 20 residues in the CDR3.

Here the CDR3 reads CASSGAGQQAYNEQFF. CDR3 nucleotide sequence: TGTGCCAGCAGTGGGGCAGGACAGCAAGCCTACAATGAGCAGTTCTTC. The chain couples TRBV2 to TRBJ2-1; tentative D call: TRBD1 (6 bases). CDR1 and CDR2 from the germline V gene are SNHLY and FYNNEI. This CDR3 has 16 amino acids. Trimming took off 4 bases at V and 2 bases at J, with 15 bases between the two ends.

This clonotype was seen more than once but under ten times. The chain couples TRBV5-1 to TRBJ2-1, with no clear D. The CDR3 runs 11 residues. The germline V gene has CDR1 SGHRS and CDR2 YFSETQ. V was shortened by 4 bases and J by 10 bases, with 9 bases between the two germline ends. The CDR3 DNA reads TGCGCCAGCAGCAGGAACGGAGAGCAGTTCTTC. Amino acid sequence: CASSRNGEQFF.

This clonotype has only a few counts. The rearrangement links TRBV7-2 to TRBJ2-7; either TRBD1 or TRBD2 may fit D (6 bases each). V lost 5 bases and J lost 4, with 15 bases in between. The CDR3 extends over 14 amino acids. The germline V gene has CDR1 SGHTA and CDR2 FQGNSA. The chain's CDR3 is CASSERRGAYEQYF. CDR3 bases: TGTGCCAGCAGCGAGCGTAGGGGGGCGTACGAGCAGTACTTC. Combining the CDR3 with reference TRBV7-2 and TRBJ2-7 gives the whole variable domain GAGVSQSPSNKVTEKGKDVELRCDPISGHTALYWYRQSLGQGLEFLIYFQGNSAPDKSGLPSDRFSAERTGGSVSTLTIQRTQQEDSAVYLCASSERRGAYEQYFGPGTRLTVT.

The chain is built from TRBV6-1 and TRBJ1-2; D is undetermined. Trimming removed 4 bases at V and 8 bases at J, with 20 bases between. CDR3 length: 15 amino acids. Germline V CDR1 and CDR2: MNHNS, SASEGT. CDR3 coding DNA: TGTGCCAGCAGTGGGGCCTCCCAACTATCGGGAGGCTACACCTTC. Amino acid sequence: CASSGASQLSGGYTF.

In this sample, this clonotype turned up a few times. The DNA for the CDR3 is TGCGCCAGCAGTCCCGGGACAGGGAAGTACGAGCAGTTCTTC. Translated: CASSPGTGKYEQFF. The chain employs TRBV5-1 and TRBJ2-1; 9 positions agree with TRBD1. The CDR3 consists of 14 residues. CDR1 SGHRS and CDR2 YFSETQ come from the germline V gene. V trimming: 5 bases; J trimming: 10 bases; junction bases outside the gene matches: 10.

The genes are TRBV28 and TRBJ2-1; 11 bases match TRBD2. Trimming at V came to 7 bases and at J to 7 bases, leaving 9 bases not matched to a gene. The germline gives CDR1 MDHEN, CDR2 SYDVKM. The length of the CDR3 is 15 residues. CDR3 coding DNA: TGTGCCAGCACCCCAGGGGGGACTAGCGGAAATGAGCAGTTCTTC. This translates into CASTPGGTSGNEQFF.